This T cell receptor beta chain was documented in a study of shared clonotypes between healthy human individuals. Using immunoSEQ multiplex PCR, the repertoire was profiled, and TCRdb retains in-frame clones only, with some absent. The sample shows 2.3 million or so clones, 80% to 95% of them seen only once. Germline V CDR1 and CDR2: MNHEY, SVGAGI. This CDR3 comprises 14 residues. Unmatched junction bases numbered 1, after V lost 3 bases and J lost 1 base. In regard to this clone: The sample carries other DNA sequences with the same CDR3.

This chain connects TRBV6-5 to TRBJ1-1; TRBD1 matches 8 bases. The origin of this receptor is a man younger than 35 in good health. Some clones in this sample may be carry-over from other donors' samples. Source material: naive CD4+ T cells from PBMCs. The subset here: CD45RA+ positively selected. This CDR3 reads CASSYDRGNTEAFF. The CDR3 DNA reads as TGTGCCAGCAGTTATGACAGGGGGAACACTGAAGCTTTCTTT.